This record covers a single T cell receptor beta chain. The data are from a study of blood T cell repertoires in COVID-19. As for the study in general: Acute-phase and convalescent COVID-19 samples originated in the United States, Italy and Spain. Nucleic acid was either cDNA or gDNA, and it came from T cells, B-cell-depleted T cells, or PBMCs.

Seattle patients were enrolled while actively infected and followed longitudinally. How the authors handled the data: Cell counts per sample came from amplifying reference gene primers. TCRdb keeps only in-frame clones here, not all; method: immunoSEQ multiplex PCR. V, J and clone size reflect that table, while D and trimming were determined from the DNA. Found here are around 170,000 clones, about 81% of them singletons; the top ten hold roughly 10%. The sample consisted of peripheral blood. The source of this sequence is a woman aged 80 or older with COVID-19, enrolled during active disease.

Here the CDR3 DNA reads TGCGCCAGCAGCCAAGCCCCAGGGCTAAGCACAGATACGCAGTATTTT. It codes for CASSQAPGLSTDTQYF. The genes are TRBV4-1 and TRBJ2-3; a weak D match, TRBD1 (5 bases). The germline CDR1 and CDR2 sequences are MGHRA and YSYEKL. V lost 1 base, J lost 0 bases, and 11 bases lay in between. There are 16 residues in the CDR3.